This T cell receptor (beta chain) was identified during a study of blood T cell repertoires in COVID-19. Only in-frame clones appear in the TCRdb table, and some are missing; sequencing was by immunoSEQ multiplex PCR. The data contain some 78,000 clones, 89% of them singletons. CDR3 length equals 16 residues. Per the germline V gene, CDR1 is SGHRS and CDR2 is YFSETQ. V gave up 1 base and J gave up 0 bases, with 11 bases separating them. The receptor was isolated from a man aged 65-85 years with active or convalescent COVID-19. Material: peripheral blood. The V gene is TRBV5-1, the J gene TRBJ1-3, with D maybe TRBD1 (5 bases). Here the CDR3 reads CASSLNGASSGNTIYF. The CDR3 bases are TGCGCCAGCAGCTTGAATGGGGCTAGCTCTGGAAACACCATATATTTT.